These 11 T cell receptor beta chains originate from one sample sequenced in a study of OX40 agonist ivuxolimab in advanced cancers. Sequenced by immunoSEQ multiplex PCR; TCRdb stores in-frame clones only, minus some. The sample lists 14,000 to 15,000 clones, 65% to 80% occurring once. Sequencing used CD4+ or CD8+ T cells sorted from blood, obtained in a trial of the OX40 agonist ivuxolimab. The receptor set was obtained from an adult with an advanced solid tumor such as melanoma, head and neck, liver or kidney cancer.

The chain recombines TRBV7-6 with TRBJ2-2; no definite D call. This CDR3 has 17 residues. Germline V gene lookup returns CDR1 SGHVS and CDR2 FNYEAQ. The V gene lost 2 bases and the J gene lost 0 bases, with 13 bases spanning the gap. DNA for the CDR3: TGTGCCAGCAGCTTACGGCCGGCTTACGCGAACACCGGGGAGCTGTTTTTT. Protein product: CASSLRPAYANTGELFF.

The chain combines TRBV5-1 with TRBJ1-1, with D uncertain. V dropped 0 bases and J dropped 2 bases, with 11 bases sitting between them. The CDR3 is 15 residues long. Germline lookup yields CDR1 SGHRS and CDR2 YFSETQ. CDR3 protein: CASSLVRQPNTEAFF. CDR3 nucleotides: TGCGCCAGCAGCTTGGTGAGGCAACCAAACACTGAAGCTTTCTTT.

This chain joins TRBV6-1 and TRBJ1-2; the match to TRBD1 covers 10 bases. After removal of 6 bases from V and 4 bases from J, the junction contained 2 bases not matched to a gene. This CDR3 has 13 residues. CDR1 is MNHNS and CDR2 is SASEGT in the germline V gene. This CDR3 is CASRDRGSYGYTF. In DNA, the CDR3 is TGTGCCAGCAGGGACAGGGGGTCCTATGGCTACACCTTC.

The chain is built from TRBV19 and TRBJ1-2; D gene ambiguous. This CDR3 region has 13 residues. Per the germline V gene, CDR1 is LNHDA and CDR2 is SQIVND (reference sequence). V was trimmed by 3 bases and J by 3 bases, leaving 8 bases between them. The chain's CDR3 is CASSIKTYYGYTF. CDR3 bases: TGTGCCAGTAGTATCAAGACTTACTATGGCTACACCTTC.

The V and J genes are TRBV27 and TRBJ2-2; 9 nucleotides match TRBD1. J was trimmed by 6 bases and V by 8 bases; bases with no gene match: 7. The CDR3 length is 14 residues. Per the germline V gene, CDR1 is MNHEY and CDR2 is SMNVEV (reference sequence). CDR3 coding DNA: TGTGCCAGCCGAACAGGGGGCGCATCCGGGGAGCTGTTTTTT. Translation: CASRTGGASGELFF.

The chain employs TRBV2 and TRBJ2-7; a weak D match, TRBD2 (6 bases). Germline V gene data show CDR1 as SNHLY and CDR2 as FYNNEI. V was trimmed by 7 bases and J by 3 bases, leaving 10 bases between them. CDR3 size: 12 residues. CDR3 region: CASTWGDYEQYF. The CDR3 bases are TGTGCCAGCACGTGGGGGGACTACGAGCAGTACTTC.

The rearrangement joins TRBV9 to TRBJ1-2; D perhaps matches TRBD1 (5 bases). The CDR3 is 12 residues long. Germline-derived CDR1 and CDR2 are SGDLS and YYNGEE. Between the trimmed V and J ends, which lost 6 bases and 3 bases, there was a span of 9 bases. The CDR3 DNA follows: TGTGCCAGCACCCGGGGGGACTATGGCTACACCTTC. Amino acid sequence: CASTRGDYGYTF.

CDR3 nucleotides: TGCGCCAGCAGCTTGGTAATAGCGGGATCGGTTGAGCAGTTCTTC. Translated, it gives CASSLVIAGSVEQFF. This sequence joins TRBV5-1 and TRBJ2-1; 8 bases line up with TRBD2. The germline V gene has CDR1 SGHRS and CDR2 YFSETQ. Trimming removed 0 bases from V and 9 bases from J; junction bases left unmatched: 8. The CDR3 consists of 15 residues.

The genes are TRBV27 and TRBJ1-4; D is ambiguous. This CDR3 is built from 15 residues. V was cut by 2 bases and J by 0 bases, with 7 bases left in between. Germline assignment: CDR1 MNHEY and CDR2 SMNVEV (reference sequence). This CDR3 is CASSLRAATNEKLFF. The CDR3 nucleotides are TGTGCCAGCAGTTTACGCGCCGCAACTAATGAAAAACTGTTTTTT.

A word on this clone: Additional DNA sequences in this sample encode the identical CDR3. The rearrangement joins TRBV18 to TRBJ2-7; 11 nucleotides line up with TRBD1. The CDR3 extends over 14 amino acids. Germline CDR1 and CDR2: KGHSH and LQKENI. Trimming took 3 bases from V and 3 from J; bases not matched to a gene: 1. The CDR3 bases are TGTGCCAGCTCACCGGACAGGGGGCTCTACGAGCAGTACTTC. Translating it yields CASSPDRGLYEQYF.

This clone is large. The J gene is TRBJ1-1, the V gene TRBV4-3; D might be TRBD1 (5 bases). V dropped 0 bases and J dropped 0 bases, with 8 bases sitting between them. Germline values: CDR1 LGHNA, CDR2 YSLEER. This CDR3 contains 15 residues. CDR3 protein: CASSQEGGVNTEAFF. As DNA, the CDR3 is TGCGCCAGCAGCCAAGAAGGAGGGGTGAACACTGAAGCTTTCTTT.